Shown below are 17 T cell receptor beta chains from a single sample sequenced in a study of cytomegalovirus exposure and HLA in healthy donors. PCR used 60 Vbeta primers and 13 Jbeta primers. The table came from immunoSEQ multiplex PCR; TCRdb's copy has only in-frame clones and leaves some out. The sample lists approximately 140,000 clones; around 80% were seen once. The sequenced sample consisted of PBMCs. The receptor source for this set is a man between 40 and 49 years old in good health and CMV-seropositive.

This clone was observed once. Sequence at one end of the junction differs from germline and may be a read error. The chain recombines TRBV7-9 with TRBJ1-1; D is unclear. This CDR3 contains 17 residues. CDR1 is SEHNR and CDR2 is FQNEAQ in the germline V gene (reference sequence). The CDR3 bases are TGTTCCAGCAGCTTTTCGGGATCGAGGAGTATGAACACTGAAGCTTTCTTT. It codes for CSSSFSGSRSMNTEAFF.

This chain uses TRBV19 with TRBJ1-5; the D gene is possibly TRBD1 (6 bases). Germline loops: CDR1 LNHDA, CDR2 SQIVND (reference sequence). Trimming left V 9 bases short and J 7 bases short, with 16 bases between. The CDR3 totals 13 residues. CDR3 nucleotide sequence: TGTGCCAGCGGACTTCAGGGGATGCAGCCCCAGCATTTT. Translation gives CASGLQGMQPQHF. Filled out from reference TRBV19 and TRBJ1-5, the complete variable domain reads DGGITQSPKYLFRKEGQNVTLSCEQNLNHDAMYWYRQDPGQGLRLIYYSQIVNDFQKGDIAEGYSVSREKKESFPLTVTSAQKNPTAFYLCASGLQGMQPQHFGDGTRLSIL.

The J gene is TRBJ1-5, the V gene TRBV2, with 8 bases lining up with TRBD1. J gave up 4 bases and V 5 bases, and 1 base lay outside the gene matches. Germline CDR1 and CDR2: SNHLY and FYNNEI. The CDR3 is made up of 13 amino acids. The DNA for the CDR3 is TGTGCCAGCAGTACAGGGGGAAATCAGCCCCAGCATTTT. Protein product: CASSTGGNQPQHF.

This chain joins TRBV5-6 and TRBJ2-3, with 7 bases lining up with TRBD2. This CDR3 has 14 residues. J was trimmed by 8 bases and V by 4 bases; bases with no gene match: 10. Germline V gene sequence: CDR1 SGHDT, CDR2 YYEEEE. CDR3: CASSLRETQGTQYF. The CDR3 coding sequence is TGTGCCAGCAGCCTGCGGGAGACCCAGGGTACGCAGTATTTT.

There are a few counts of this clone. V is TRBV5-1 and J is TRBJ2-5; 10 nucleotides match TRBD2. The CDR3 sequence is 15 residues long. The germline V gene has CDR1 SGHRS and CDR2 YFSETQ. Trimming took 4 bases from V and 2 from J; bases not matched to a gene: 5. The CDR3 region has the DNA TGCGCCAGCAGCATCGGACTAGCGGAACAAGAGACCCAGTACTTC. Translated, it gives CASSIGLAEQETQYF.

This clone was observed once. The V call is TRBV5-1, the J call TRBJ1-1, with D possibly matching TRBD1 (6 bases). Trimming removed 0 bases at V and 2 bases at J, with 8 bases between. The V gene's germline CDR1 is SGHRS and CDR2 YFSETQ. The CDR3 contains 14 residues. The CDR3 region is CASSLGQDNTEAFF. DNA of the CDR3: TGCGCCAGCAGCTTGGGACAGGATAACACTGAAGCTTTCTTT.

The chain couples TRBV9 to TRBJ2-2; unclear D gene. Germline loops: CDR1 SGDLS, CDR2 YYNGEE. Trimming removed 0 bases at V and 6 bases at J, with 9 bases between. This CDR3 contains 14 residues. The DNA for the CDR3 is TGTGCCAGCAGCGTAGTTGGTACTTCCGGGGAGCTGTTTTTT. Residues: CASSVVGTSGELFF. The whole variable domain, filled in from reference TRBV9 and TRBJ2-2, reads DSGVTQTPKHLITATGQRVTLRCSPRSGDLSVYWYQQSLDQGLQFLIQYYNGEERAKGNILERFSAQQFPDLHSELNLSSLELGDSALYFCASSVVGTSGELFFGEGSRLTVL.

The chain carries TRBV19 and TRBJ2-7, with D tentatively TRBD2 (6 bases). The V gene lost 5 bases and the J gene lost 3 bases, with 11 bases spanning the gap. The CDR3 loop spans 13 amino acids. Germline CDR1 reads LNHDA; CDR2 reads SQIVND (reference sequence). The chain's CDR3 is CASSAGRHYEQYF. The CDR3 DNA is TGTGCCAGTAGTGCAGGGAGGCACTACGAGCAGTACTTC.

The chain carries TRBV5-4 and TRBJ1-2, with 7 bases identical to TRBD1. Germline V gene sequence: CDR1 SGHNT, CDR2 YYREEE (reference sequence). The trim removed 5 bases at V and 5 bases at J, leaving 3 bases unmatched. This CDR3 has 12 residues. DNA for the CDR3: TGTGCCAGCAGTTCACAGGGGTATGGCTACACCTTC. Translated, it gives CASSSQGYGYTF.

This chain links TRBV27 with TRBJ2-3, with D possibly matching TRBD1 (5 bases). The germline gives CDR1 MNHEY, CDR2 SMNVEV (reference sequence). Between the trimmed V and J ends, which lost 5 bases and 1 base, there was a span of 13 bases. CDR3 size: 15 residues. CDR3 amino acids: CASSRQGERTDTQYF. As DNA, the CDR3 is TGTGCCAGCAGTCGGCAGGGTGAACGCACAGATACGCAGTATTTT.

V gene TRBV14 combines with J gene TRBJ2-5; weak D call: TRBD2 (6 bases). The V gene's germline CDR1 is SGHDN and CDR2 FVKESK. V was pared by 3 bases and J by 5 bases, with 19 bases between. The CDR3 length is 16 residues. The CDR3 protein is CASSHGLSPGVETQYF. In nucleotides, the CDR3 is TGTGCCAGCAGCCACGGACTATCCCCCGGGGTGGAGACCCAGTACTTC.

J is TRBJ2-3 and V is TRBV28; D not resolved. The CDR3 runs to 11 residues. V dropped 2 bases and J dropped 9 bases, with 6 bases sitting between them. The germline gives CDR1 MDHEN, CDR2 SYDVKM. CDR3: CASSLARTQYF. In DNA, the CDR3 is TGTGCCAGCAGTTTAGCGCGAACGCAGTATTTT.

The chain joins TRBV19 to TRBJ1-5; 8 bases are shared with TRBD1. The CDR3 contains 16 residues. V shed 6 bases and J 3 bases; nucleotides not matched to a gene: 10. From germline, CDR1 is LNHDA and CDR2 SQIVND (reference sequence). CDR3 residues: CASRRDRDRSNQPQHF. The DNA of the CDR3 is TGTGCCAGTAGAAGGGACCGGGACAGGTCCAATCAGCCCCAGCATTTT.

This chain joins TRBV7-9 and TRBJ2-1; 8 nucleotides line up with TRBD2. This CDR3 has 17 residues. Trimming at V came to 5 bases and at J to 0 bases, leaving 9 bases not matched to a gene. Germline V gene data show CDR1 as SEHNR and CDR2 as FQNEAQ (reference sequence). The CDR3, as DNA: TGTGCCAGCAGCGCCGGCGGGGGGATAAGCTCCTACAATGAGCAGTTCTTC. This gives the protein CASSAGGGISSYNEQFF.

Note on this clone: Compared with germline, one end of the junction differs, possibly owing to a read error. V and J are TRBV10-3 and TRBJ2-4; maybe TRBD2 (6 bases). The CDR3 is made up of 15 amino acids. The V gene's germline CDR1 is ENHRY and CDR2 SYGVKD. CDR3 sequence (DNA): TGTGCCCGCAACGGGGGTTCTTTCGGCAAAAACAGTCAGTACTTC. Translating it yields CARNGGSFGKNSQYF.

V usage is TRBV14 and J usage is TRBJ2-3; 8 positions agree with TRBD2. The germline gives CDR1 SGHDN, CDR2 FVKESK. V shed 3 bases and J 0 bases; nucleotides not matched to a gene: 5. This CDR3 is built from 16 residues. CDR3: CASSHPAGASTDTQYF. As DNA, the CDR3 is TGTGCCAGCAGCCACCCAGCGGGGGCTAGCACAGATACGCAGTATTTT.

This chain joins TRBV2 and TRBJ2-3, with 7 bases lining up with TRBD2. The CDR3 spans 17 residues. The V gene's germline CDR1 is SNHLY and CDR2 FYNNEI. V shed 10 bases, J shed 3 bases, and the junction held 19 bases outside the gene matches. CDR3 protein: CATFPLPGGSLTDTQYF. The CDR3, as DNA: TGTGCCACTTTCCCACTCCCCGGGGGGAGTTTAACAGATACGCAGTATTTT.